Listed below are T cell receptor beta chains from one sample, sequenced in a study of cytomegalovirus exposure and HLA in healthy donors. Assay used: immunoSEQ multiplex PCR; TCRdb lists only in-frame clones, some missing. The sample shows some 200,000 clones, around 82% of them seen only once. The specimen sequenced was PBMCs. All receptors derive from a woman under 30 in good health and CMV-seropositive. Both conserved end residues are part of each CDR3. The D gene is left open where the match is weak. Where a row states a size, it is once, few, many or the class of an expanded clone; other rows omit it.

>-|TRBJ1-2|TRBV2|18|-
TGTGCCAGCAGTGAATTTCGACTTAGACAGGAACTTCTAGATGGCTACACCTTC
CASSEFRLRQELLDGYTF
>-|TRBJ1-1|TRBV10-3|11|-
TGTGCCATCAGTGAGTCCGGTGAAGCTTTCTTT
CAISESGEAFF
>-|TRBJ1-2|TRBV25-1|11|-
TGTGCCAGCAGTGAGGGGGGGCAATTGGTGTTC
CASSEGGQLVF
>TRBD2|TRBJ2-3|TRBV7-6|16|-
TGTGCCAGCAGCTCCGGACTAGCGGGGCCATCGGATACGCAGTATTTT
CASSSGLAGPSDTQYF
>TRBD1|TRBJ1-1|TRBV2|11|many
TGTGCCAGCGGGGGACAGACAGAAGCTTTCTTT
CASGGQTEAFF
>TRBD1|TRBJ2-3|TRBV19|20|-
TGTGCCAGTAGTCCCCTGGCGCCGGGACAGGGGATAGGGGGCACAGATACGCAGTATTTT
CASSPLAPGQGIGGTDTQYF
>TRBD1|TRBJ2-7|TRBV7-6|16|-
TGTGCCAGCAGCTCCGATCAACCGACAGGGCTCCACGAGCAGTACTTC
CASSSDQPTGLHEQYF
>-|TRBJ2-1|TRBV11-2|11|-
TGTGCCAGCAGCTCTGACAATGAGCAGTTCTTC
CASSSDNEQFF
>-|TRBJ1-2|TRBV2|15|-
TGTGCCAGCAGTGACCTCTCGGACAGCGACTATGGCTACACCTTC
CASSDLSDSDYGYTF
>TRBD1|TRBJ1-1|TRBV6-4|14|-
TGTGCCAGGCCGGACAGGGGAGATTTGGTGGGGGCTTTCTTT
CARPDRGDLVGAFF
>-|TRBJ1-1|TRBV4-1|14|-
TGCGCCAGCAGCCAACCCCCCTGGGAGACTGAAGCTTTCTTT
CASSQPPWETEAFF
>TRBD1|TRBJ1-3|TRBV4-1|15|-
TGCGCCAGCAGCACAGGGACAGGGGGTAAAAACACCATATATTTT
CASSTGTGGKNTIYF
>-|TRBJ2-3|TRBV5-6|13|-
TGTGCCAGCAGCTCCACGACTGTGAGTACGCAGTATTTT
CASSSTTVSTQYF
>-|TRBJ2-6|TRBV27|9|-
TGCTCTGGGGCCAACGTCCTGACTTTC
CSGANVLTF
>-|TRBJ2-3|TRBV7-6|12|-
TGTGCCAGCAGGGCGGGCACAGATACGCAGTATTTT
CASRAGTDTQYF